Below are 3 T cell receptor beta chains sequenced from a single sample in a study of blood T cell repertoires in COVID-19. The protocol was immunoSEQ multiplex PCR, while the TCRdb copy is restricted to in-frame clones and leaves out a portion. The table has about 97,000 clones, more than 70% seen once. Sequences were obtained from peripheral blood. These receptors originate from a human donor in a cohort sampled during active COVID-19.

V gene TRBV15 combines with J gene TRBJ1-4; D uncertain. This CDR3 is 16 amino acids long. Germline loops: CDR1 LNHNV, CDR2 YYDKDF (reference sequence). V dropped 0 bases and J dropped 13 bases, with 21 bases sitting between them. CDR3 DNA: TGTGCCACCAGCAGAGATCGATTAGGTCCCGGGGAGGCACTGTTTTTT. Translation: CATSRDRLGPGEALFF. Using reference TRBV15 and TRBJ1-4 for the parts outside the CDR3, the full variable domain is DAMVIQNPRYQVTQFGKPVTLSCSQTLNHNVMYWYQQKSSQAPKLLFHYYDKDFNNEADTPDNFQSRRPNTSFCFLDIRSPGLGDTAMYLCATSRDRLGPGEALFFGSGTQLSVL.

V and J are TRBV13 and TRBJ2-2; 11 positions match TRBD2. From germline, CDR1 is PRHDT and CDR2 FYEKMQ (reference sequence). The CDR3 sequence is 19 residues long. Trimming removed 5 bases from V and 5 bases from J; junction bases left unmatched: 16. The CDR3 sequence is CASSQLPLLAGEGTGELFF. CDR3 coding DNA: TGTGCCAGCAGCCAATTACCCTTACTAGCGGGAGAGGGGACCGGGGAGCTGTTTTTT.

V usage is TRBV19 and J usage is TRBJ1-1, with a possible D match to TRBD1 (5 bases). The CDR3 has 13 amino acids. The germline CDR1 and CDR2 sequences are LNHDA and SQIVND (reference sequence). V was shortened by 9 bases and J by 4 bases, with 15 bases between the two germline ends. DNA for the CDR3: TGTGCCAGCGGACAACCCGGGGGCACTGAAGCTTTCTTT. Amino acids: CASGQPGGTEAFF. Full variable domain (rest looked up from reference TRBV19 and TRBJ1-1): DGGITQSPKYLFRKEGQNVTLSCEQNLNHDAMYWYRQDPGQGLRLIYYSQIVNDFQKGDIAEGYSVSREKKESFPLTVTSAQKNPTAFYLCASGQPGGTEAFFGQGTRLTVV.